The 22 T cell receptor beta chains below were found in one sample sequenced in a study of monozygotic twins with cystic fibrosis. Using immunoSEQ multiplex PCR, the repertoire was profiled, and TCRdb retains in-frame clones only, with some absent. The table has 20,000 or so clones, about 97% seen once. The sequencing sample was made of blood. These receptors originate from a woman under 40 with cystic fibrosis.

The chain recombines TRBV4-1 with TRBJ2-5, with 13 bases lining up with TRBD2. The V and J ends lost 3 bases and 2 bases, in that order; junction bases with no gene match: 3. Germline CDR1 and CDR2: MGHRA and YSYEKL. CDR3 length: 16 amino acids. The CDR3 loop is CASSQTLAGGQETQYF. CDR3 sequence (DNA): TGCGCCAGCAGCCAGACACTAGCGGGGGGGCAAGAGACCCAGTACTTC.

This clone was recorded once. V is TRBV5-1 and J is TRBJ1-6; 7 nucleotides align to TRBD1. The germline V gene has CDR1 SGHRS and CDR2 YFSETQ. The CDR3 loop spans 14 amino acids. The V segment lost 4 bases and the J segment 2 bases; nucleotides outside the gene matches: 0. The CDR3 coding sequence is TGCGCCAGCAGCCAGGGGGCCTATAATTCACCCCTCCACTTT. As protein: CASSQGAYNSPLHF.

CDR3 residues: CASSGVPGGAGTDTQYF. CDR3 bases: TGCGCCAGCAGCGGGGTCCCCGGGGGGGCCGGGACAGATACGCAGTATTTT. This chain uses TRBV5-1 with TRBJ2-3; 8 nucleotides agree with TRBD2. V lost 4 bases and J lost 3; bases outside the gene matches: 13. The CDR3 is 17 residues long. The V gene's germline CDR1 is SGHRS and CDR2 YFSETQ.

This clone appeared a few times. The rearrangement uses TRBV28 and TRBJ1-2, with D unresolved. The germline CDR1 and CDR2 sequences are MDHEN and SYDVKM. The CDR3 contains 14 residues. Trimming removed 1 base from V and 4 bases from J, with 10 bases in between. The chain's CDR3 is CASSLLGRAYGYTF. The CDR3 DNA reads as TGTGCCAGCAGTTTATTGGGGAGGGCCTATGGCTACACCTTC.

The CDR3 loop is CAWSGGRNNSPLHF. The CDR3 nucleotides read TGTGCCTGGAGTGGGGGGAGGAATAATTCACCCCTCCACTTT. The V call is TRBV30, the J call TRBJ1-6; the D gene is possibly TRBD1 (5 bases). The CDR3 runs 14 residues. Trimming took off 1 base at V and 5 bases at J, with 9 bases between the two ends. CDR1 GTSNPN and CDR2 SVGIG come from the germline V gene (reference sequence).

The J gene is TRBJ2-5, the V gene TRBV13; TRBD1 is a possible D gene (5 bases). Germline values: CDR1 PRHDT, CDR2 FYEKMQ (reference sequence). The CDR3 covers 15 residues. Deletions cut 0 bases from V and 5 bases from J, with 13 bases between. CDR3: CASSLGSRAQETQYF. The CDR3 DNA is TGTGCCAGCAGCTTAGGCAGCAGGGCCCAGGAGACCCAGTACTTC.

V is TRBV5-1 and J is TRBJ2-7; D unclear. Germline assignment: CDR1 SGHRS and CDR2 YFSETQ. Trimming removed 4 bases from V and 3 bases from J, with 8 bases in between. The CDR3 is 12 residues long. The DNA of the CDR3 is TGCGCCAGCAGCCCTGATGTCTACGAGCAGTACTTC. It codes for CASSPDVYEQYF.

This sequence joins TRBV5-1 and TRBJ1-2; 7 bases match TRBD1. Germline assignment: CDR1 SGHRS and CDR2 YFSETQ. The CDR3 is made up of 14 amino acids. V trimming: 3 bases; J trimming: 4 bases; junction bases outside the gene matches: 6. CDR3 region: CASSSGQRAYGYTF. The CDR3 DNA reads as TGCGCCAGCAGCTCGGGACAGCGAGCCTATGGCTACACCTTC.

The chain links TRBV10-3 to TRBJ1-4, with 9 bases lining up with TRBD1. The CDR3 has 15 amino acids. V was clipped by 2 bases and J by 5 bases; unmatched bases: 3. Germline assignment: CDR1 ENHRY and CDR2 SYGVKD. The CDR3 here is CAISEGDRANEKLFF. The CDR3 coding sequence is TGTGCCATCAGTGAGGGGGACAGGGCAAATGAAAAACTGTTTTTT.

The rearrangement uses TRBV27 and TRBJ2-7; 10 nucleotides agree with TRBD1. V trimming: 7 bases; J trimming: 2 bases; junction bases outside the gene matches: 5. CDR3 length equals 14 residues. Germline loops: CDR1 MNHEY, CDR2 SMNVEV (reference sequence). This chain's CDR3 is CASTAGTGAYEQYF. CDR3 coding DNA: TGTGCCAGCACCGCAGGGACAGGGGCCTACGAGCAGTACTTC.

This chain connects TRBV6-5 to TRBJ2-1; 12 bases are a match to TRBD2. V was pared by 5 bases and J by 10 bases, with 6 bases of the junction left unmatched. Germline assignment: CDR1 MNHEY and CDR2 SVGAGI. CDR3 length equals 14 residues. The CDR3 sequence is CASSPLLAGGEQFF. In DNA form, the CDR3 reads TGTGCCAGCAGTCCCTTACTAGCGGGGGGCGAGCAGTTCTTC.

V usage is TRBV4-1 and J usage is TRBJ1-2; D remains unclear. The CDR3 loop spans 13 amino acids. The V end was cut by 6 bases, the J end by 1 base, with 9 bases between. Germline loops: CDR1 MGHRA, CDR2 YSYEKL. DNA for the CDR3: TGCGCCAGCAGTCAGACGGATAACTATGGCTACACCTTC. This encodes CASSQTDNYGYTF.

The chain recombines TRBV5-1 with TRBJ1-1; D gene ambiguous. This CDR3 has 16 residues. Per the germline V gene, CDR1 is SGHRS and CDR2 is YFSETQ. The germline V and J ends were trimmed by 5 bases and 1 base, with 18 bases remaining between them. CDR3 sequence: CASRFRVLPTNTEAFF. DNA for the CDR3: TGCGCCAGCAGATTTCGAGTCCTCCCGACGAACACTGAAGCTTTCTTT.

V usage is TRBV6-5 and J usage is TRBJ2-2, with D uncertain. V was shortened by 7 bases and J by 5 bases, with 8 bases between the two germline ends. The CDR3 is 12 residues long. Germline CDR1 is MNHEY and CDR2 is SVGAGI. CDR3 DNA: TGTGCCAGCACCACGGAAACCGGGGAGCTGTTTTTT. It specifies CASTTETGELFF.

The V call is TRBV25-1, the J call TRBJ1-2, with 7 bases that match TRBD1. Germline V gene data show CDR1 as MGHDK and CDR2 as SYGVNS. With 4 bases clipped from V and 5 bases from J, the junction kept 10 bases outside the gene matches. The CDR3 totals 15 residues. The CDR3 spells CASSGANRGDYGYTF. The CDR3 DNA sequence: TGTGCCAGCAGTGGCGCCAACAGGGGTGATTATGGCTACACCTTC.

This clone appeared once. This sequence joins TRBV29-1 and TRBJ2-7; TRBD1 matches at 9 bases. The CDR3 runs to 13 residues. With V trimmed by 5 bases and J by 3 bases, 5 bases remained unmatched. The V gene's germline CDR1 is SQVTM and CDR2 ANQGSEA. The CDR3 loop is CSVNRDRDYEQYF. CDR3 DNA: TGCAGCGTTAACCGGGACAGGGACTACGAGCAGTACTTC.

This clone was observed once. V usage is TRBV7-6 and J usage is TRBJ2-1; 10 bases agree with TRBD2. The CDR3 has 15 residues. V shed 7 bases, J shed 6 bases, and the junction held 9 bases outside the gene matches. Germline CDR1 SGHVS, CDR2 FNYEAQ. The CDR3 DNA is TGTGCCAGCACCTCCAGCGGGGGGGCGGTCAATGAGCAGTTCTTC. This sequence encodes CASTSSGGAVNEQFF.

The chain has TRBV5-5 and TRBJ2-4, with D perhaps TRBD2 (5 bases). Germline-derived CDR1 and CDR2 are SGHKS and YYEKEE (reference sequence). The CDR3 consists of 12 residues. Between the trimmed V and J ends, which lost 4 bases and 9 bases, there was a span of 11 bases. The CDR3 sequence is CASSLDWGIQYF. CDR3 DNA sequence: TGTGCCAGCAGCCTGGACTGGGGCATTCAGTACTTC.

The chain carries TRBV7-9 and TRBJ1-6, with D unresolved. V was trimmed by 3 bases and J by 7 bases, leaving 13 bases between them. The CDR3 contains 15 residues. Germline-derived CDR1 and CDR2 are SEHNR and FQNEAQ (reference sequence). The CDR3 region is CASSFSVSQNSPLHF. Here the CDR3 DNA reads TGTGCCAGCAGCTTTAGTGTCTCTCAGAATTCACCCCTCCACTTT.

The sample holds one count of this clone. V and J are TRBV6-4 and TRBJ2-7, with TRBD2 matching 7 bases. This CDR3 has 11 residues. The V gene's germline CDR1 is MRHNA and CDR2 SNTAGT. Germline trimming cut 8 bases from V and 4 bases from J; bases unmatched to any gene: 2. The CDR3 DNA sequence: TGTGCCAGCGGGGGGGGATACGAGCAGTACTTC. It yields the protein CASGGGYEQYF.

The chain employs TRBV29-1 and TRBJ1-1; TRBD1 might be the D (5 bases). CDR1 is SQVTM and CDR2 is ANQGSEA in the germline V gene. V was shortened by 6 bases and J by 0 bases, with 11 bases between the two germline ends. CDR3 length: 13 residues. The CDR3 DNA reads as TGCAGCGTCAAGGGGATAATGAACACTGAAGCTTTCTTT. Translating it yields CSVKGIMNTEAFF.

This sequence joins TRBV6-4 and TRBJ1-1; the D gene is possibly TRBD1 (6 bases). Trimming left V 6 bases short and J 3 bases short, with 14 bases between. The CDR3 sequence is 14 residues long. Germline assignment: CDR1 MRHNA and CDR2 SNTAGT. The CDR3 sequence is CASSPDSEDTEAFF. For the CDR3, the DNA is TGTGCCAGCAGCCCGGACAGCGAGGACACTGAAGCTTTCTTT.